Below, 13 T cell receptor beta chains from the same sample are listed, as sequenced in a study of blood T cell repertoires in COVID-19. The repertoire was sequenced with immunoSEQ multiplex PCR; TCRdb's copy has only in-frame clones and lacks some. The repertoire holds under 50,000 clones, approximately 95% seen once, with more than 0.8% in the top ten. The sequenced sample was peripheral blood. These receptors all come from a man aged 60 to 75 with COVID-19, enrolled during active disease.

The gene calls are TRBV5-1 and TRBJ2-3; TRBD2 might be the D (7 bases). This CDR3 region has 15 residues. Per germline, CDR1 SGHRS and CDR2 YFSETQ. Trimming took off 4 bases at V and 2 bases at J, with 14 bases between the two ends. As DNA, the CDR3 is TGCGCCAGCAGCCGCTTAGGGGGGGACACAGATACGCAGTATTTT. Translated: CASSRLGGDTDTQYF.

This clone was counted a single time. V gene TRBV4-3 combines with J gene TRBJ2-1, with TRBD1 as a possible D gene (7 bases). This CDR3 contains 15 residues. V was clipped by 3 bases and J by 2 bases, with 11 bases between them. Germline CDR1 LGHNA, CDR2 YSLEER. CDR3 sequence (DNA): TGCGCCAGCAGCCACCAGGGGGGCCCCTACAATGAGCAGTTCTTC. Residues: CASSHQGGPYNEQFF.

The chain joins TRBV25-1 to TRBJ2-3, with 7 bases aligning to TRBD2. Germline lookup yields CDR1 MGHDK and CDR2 SYGVNS. The length of the CDR3 is 17 residues. The V gene end was trimmed by 6 bases and the J gene end by 0 bases; junction bases not matched to a gene: 12. This CDR3 reads CASSSRIGSGSTDTQYF. Here the CDR3 DNA reads TGTGCCAGCAGCTCACGGATCGGTAGCGGGAGCACAGATACGCAGTATTTT. Full variable domain (rest looked up from reference TRBV25-1 and TRBJ2-3): EADIYQTPRYLVIGTGKKITLECSQTMGHDKMYWYQQDPGMELHLIHYSYGVNSTEKGDLSSESTVSRIRTEHFPLTLESARPSHTSQYLCASSSRIGSGSTDTQYFGPGTRLTVL.

This clone was detected once. This chain joins TRBV4-1 and TRBJ2-3; 11 bases map to TRBD2. The CDR3 has 15 amino acids. The germline V gene encodes CDR1 MGHRA and CDR2 YSYEKL. V dropped 8 bases and J dropped 1; count of bases not matched to a gene: 5. CDR3 in amino acids: CASGSSGGRTDTQYF. The DNA of the CDR3 is TGCGCCAGCGGATCTAGCGGGGGGCGCACAGATACGCAGTATTTT.

The V gene is TRBV3-1 (or the pseudogene TRBV3-2), the J gene TRBJ2-1; D gene ambiguous. The CDR3 is made up of 12 amino acids. Looked up from germline, CDR1 is LGHDT and CDR2 is YNNKEL (reference sequence). V was trimmed by 3 bases and J by 7 bases, leaving 7 bases between them. This CDR3 reads CASSQTLNEQFF. CDR3 DNA: TGTGCCAGCAGCCAGACACTTAATGAGCAGTTCTTC.

This clone was observed a handful of times. V and J are TRBV27 and TRBJ1-5; a weak D match, TRBD1 (5 bases). V dropped 2 bases and J dropped 2 bases, with 7 bases sitting between them. The CDR3 length is 14 residues. CDR1 is MNHEY and CDR2 is SMNVEV in the germline V gene (reference sequence). In DNA, the CDR3 is TGTGCCAGCAGTTTAGGAGGGGGCAATCAGCCCCAGCATTTT. Protein: CASSLGGGNQPQHF.

The V call is TRBV5-1, the J call TRBJ2-7; D gene uncertain. This CDR3 spans 13 amino acids. V was pared by 3 bases and J by 0 bases, with 7 bases between. Germline lookup yields CDR1 SGHRS and CDR2 YFSETQ. Here the CDR3 reads CASSSGSSYEQYF. CDR3 DNA: TGCGCCAGCAGCTCGGGTAGCTCCTACGAGCAGTACTTC.

The gene calls are TRBV19 and TRBJ1-2; unclear D gene. Trimming stripped 4 bases from V and 5 bases from J, with 8 bases between. CDR3 length: 12 residues. The germline V gene has CDR1 LNHDA and CDR2 SQIVND (reference sequence). CDR3 amino acids: CASSTQSYGYTF. The CDR3 nucleotides are TGTGCCAGTAGTACACAGTCTTATGGCTACACCTTC.

V usage is TRBV18 and J usage is TRBJ2-3, with TRBD2 identical over 13 bases. The ends lost 4 bases at V and 7 bases at J; junction bases unmatched: 8. This CDR3 has 16 amino acids. Germline V gene lookup returns CDR1 KGHSH and CDR2 LQKENI. The CDR3 sequence: CASSHTSGRAIYTQYF. CDR3 sequence (DNA): TGTGCCAGCTCACATACTAGCGGGAGGGCCATCTATACGCAGTATTTT.

Only a few counts were recorded for this clone. J is TRBJ1-3 and V is TRBV28; 7 bases are a match to TRBD1. Germline assignment: CDR1 MDHEN and CDR2 SYDVKM. V was pared by 5 bases and J by 3 bases, with 4 bases of the junction left unmatched. The CDR3 sequence is 14 residues long. As DNA, the CDR3 is TGTGCCAGCAGTCCAACAGGGGATGGAAACACCATATATTTT. This encodes CASSPTGDGNTIYF. Full variable domain (remainder filled in from reference TRBV28 and TRBJ1-3): DVKVTQSSRYLVKRTGEKVFLECVQDMDHENMFWYRQDPGLGLRLIYFSYDVKMKEKGDIPEGYSVSREKKERFSLILESASTNQTSMYLCASSPTGDGNTIYFGEGSWLTVV.

V is TRBV2 and J is TRBJ2-2, with TRBD1 matching over 8 bases. There are 16 residues in the CDR3. CDR1 SNHLY and CDR2 FYNNEI come from the germline V gene. J was trimmed by 0 bases and V by 7 bases; bases with no gene match: 7. CDR3 DNA sequence: TGTGCCAGCACCCGCGACAGGGGAGCGAACACCGGGGAGCTGTTTTTT. It specifies CASTRDRGANTGELFF.

The chain joins TRBV7-6 to TRBJ2-2; TRBD2 aligns across 9 bases. This CDR3 has 16 amino acids. Germline loops: CDR1 SGHVS, CDR2 FNYEAQ. V gave up 4 bases and J gave up 2 bases; unmatched junction bases: 5. The CDR3 here is CASSSGAGGNTGELFF. The CDR3 DNA sequence: TGTGCCAGCAGCTCTGGAGCGGGAGGAAACACCGGGGAGCTGTTTTTT.

CDR3 sequence: CATGEGNLNQPQHF. The CDR3 nucleotides are TGTGCCACCGGGGAGGGGAACCTTAATCAGCCCCAGCATTTT. V is TRBV6-6 and J is TRBJ1-5, with D possibly matching TRBD1 (5 bases). Germline V CDR1 and CDR2: MNHNY, SVGAGI (reference sequence). V was clipped by 10 bases and J by 4 bases, with 17 bases between them. The length of the CDR3 is 14 residues.